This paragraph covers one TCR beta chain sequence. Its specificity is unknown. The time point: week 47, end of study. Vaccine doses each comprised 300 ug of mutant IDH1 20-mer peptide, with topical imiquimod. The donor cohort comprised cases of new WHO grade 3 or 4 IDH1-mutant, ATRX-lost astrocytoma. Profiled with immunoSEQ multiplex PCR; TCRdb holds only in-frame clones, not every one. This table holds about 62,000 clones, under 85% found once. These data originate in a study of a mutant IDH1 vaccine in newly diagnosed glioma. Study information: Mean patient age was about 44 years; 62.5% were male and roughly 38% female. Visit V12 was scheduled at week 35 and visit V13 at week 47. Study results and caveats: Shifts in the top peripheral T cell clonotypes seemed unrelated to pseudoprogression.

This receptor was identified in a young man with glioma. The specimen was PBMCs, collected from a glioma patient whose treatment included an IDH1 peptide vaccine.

This CDR3 is CASSEGLGVLETQYF. The CDR3 DNA reads as TGTGCCAGCAGTGAAGGATTAGGAGTTCTGGAGACCCAGTACTTC. The gene calls are TRBV6-1 and TRBJ2-5, with D hard to call. The CDR3 consists of 15 residues. Germline V gives CDR1 MNHNS, CDR2 SASEGT. Between the trimmed V and J ends, which lost 1 base and 5 bases, there was a span of 14 bases.